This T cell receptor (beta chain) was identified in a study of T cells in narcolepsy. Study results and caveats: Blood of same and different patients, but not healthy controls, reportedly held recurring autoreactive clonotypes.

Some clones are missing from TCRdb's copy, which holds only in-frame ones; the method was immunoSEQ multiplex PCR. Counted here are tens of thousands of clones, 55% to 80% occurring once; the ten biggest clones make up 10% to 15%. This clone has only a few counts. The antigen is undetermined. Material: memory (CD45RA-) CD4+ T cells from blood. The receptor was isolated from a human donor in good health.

CDR3 nucleotides: TGTGCCAGCAGCAACAGGGCCGGGCCCCTCCACTTT. Translating it yields CASSNRAGPLHF. The chain uses TRBV7-9 and TRBJ1-6; D is perhaps TRBD1 (6 bases). The V end was cut by 5 bases, the J end by 13 bases, with 12 bases between. Germline assignment: CDR1 SEHNR and CDR2 FQNEAQ (reference sequence). CDR3 length: 12 amino acids.